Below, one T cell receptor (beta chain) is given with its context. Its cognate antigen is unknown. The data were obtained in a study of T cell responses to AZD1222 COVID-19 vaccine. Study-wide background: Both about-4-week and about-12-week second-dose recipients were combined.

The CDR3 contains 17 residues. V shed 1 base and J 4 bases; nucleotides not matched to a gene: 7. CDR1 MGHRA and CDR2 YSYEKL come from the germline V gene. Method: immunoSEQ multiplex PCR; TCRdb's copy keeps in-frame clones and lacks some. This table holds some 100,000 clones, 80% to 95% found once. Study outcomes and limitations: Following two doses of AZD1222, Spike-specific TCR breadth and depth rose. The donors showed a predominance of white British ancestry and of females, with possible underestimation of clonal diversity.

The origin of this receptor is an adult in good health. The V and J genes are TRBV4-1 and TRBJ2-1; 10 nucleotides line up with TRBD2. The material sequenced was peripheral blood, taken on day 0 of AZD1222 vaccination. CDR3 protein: CASSQVDRTSGYNEQFF. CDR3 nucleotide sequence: TGCGCCAGCAGCCAAGTCGATAGGACTAGCGGATACAATGAGCAGTTCTTC.